The 14 T cell receptor beta chains reported below all come from one sample, sequenced in a study of T cell responses to AZD1222 COVID-19 vaccine. Measured with immunoSEQ multiplex PCR; TCRdb has only the in-frame clones, and not every one. The data contain roughly 180,000 clones, roughly 87% of them singletons. The sequences come from peripheral blood, collected on day 0 of AZD1222 vaccination. These receptor sequences come from an adult in good health.

The chain combines TRBV5-4 with TRBJ1-2; the D gene is possibly TRBD1 (6 bases). This CDR3 is built from 14 residues. V was trimmed by 3 bases and J by 8 bases, leaving 17 bases between them. The germline V gene has CDR1 SGHNT and CDR2 YYREEE (reference sequence). The CDR3 spells CASSSQQGVLGYTF. As DNA, the CDR3 is TGTGCCAGCAGCTCGCAACAGGGTGTTTTAGGCTACACCTTC.

The chain combines TRBV7-9 with TRBJ1-1, with D possibly matching TRBD1 (6 bases). V lost 5 bases, J lost 4 bases, and 23 bases lay in between. CDR1 and CDR2 from the germline V gene are SEHNR and FQNEAQ (reference sequence). This CDR3 comprises 17 residues. The CDR3 loop reads CASSPTNSRTTGTEAFF. DNA of the CDR3: TGTGCCAGCAGCCCGACGAATTCGCGGACGACAGGCACTGAAGCTTTCTTT.

Notes on this clone: This specimen includes other DNA sequences encoding the same CDR3. V is TRBV19 and J is TRBJ1-5; possible D gene TRBD1, 5 bases. The CDR3 runs to 16 residues. Trimming pared 5 bases from V and 6 bases from J, leaving 20 bases between. From germline, CDR1 is LNHDA and CDR2 SQIVND (reference sequence). For the CDR3, the DNA is TGTGCCAGTAGTGCATCTCAGGGAGCAAAGGGTCAGCCCCAGCATTTT. Encoded protein: CASSASQGAKGQPQHF.

Remarks on this clone: The sample has other DNA sequences that encode this CDR3 too. This chain uses TRBV20-1 with TRBJ2-7, with D hard to call. There are 11 residues in the CDR3. CDR1 and CDR2 (germline): DFQATT, SNEGSKA (reference sequence). The germline V and J ends were trimmed by 0 bases and 4 bases, with 4 bases remaining between them. In nucleotides, the CDR3 is TGCAGTGCTAGAGATTCGTACGAGCAGTACTTC. Translating gives CSARDSYEQYF.

V and J are TRBV27 and TRBJ2-7; tentative D call: TRBD1 (6 bases). Trimming left V 3 bases short and J 4 bases short, with 13 bases between. CDR3 length equals 14 residues. The germline V gene has CDR1 MNHEY and CDR2 SMNVEV (reference sequence). The chain's CDR3 is CASSFSGQAYEQYF. DNA of the CDR3: TGTGCCAGCAGTTTCTCGGGACAAGCGTACGAGCAGTACTTC.

This clone was observed a few times. The V gene is TRBV19, the J gene TRBJ1-5, with 8 bases aligning to TRBD1. V lost 5 bases, J lost 1 base, and 7 bases stayed unmatched. The length of the CDR3 is 16 residues. Germline V gene lookup returns CDR1 LNHDA and CDR2 SQIVND (reference sequence). CDR3 protein: CASSVGQGVSNQPQHF. In DNA, the CDR3 is TGTGCCAGTAGTGTAGGACAGGGCGTGAGCAATCAGCCCCAGCATTTT.

This clone was recorded only once. The chain links TRBV27 to TRBJ2-7; D gene unclear. Germline V gene lookup returns CDR1 MNHEY and CDR2 SMNVEV (reference sequence). The CDR3 sequence is 17 residues long. Trimming pared 6 bases from V and 4 bases from J, leaving 25 bases between. Here the CDR3 reads CASSHKGPQFTLYEQYF. In DNA form, the CDR3 reads TGTGCCAGCAGCCACAAAGGCCCCCAATTCACTCTTTACGAGCAGTACTTC.

This rearrangement joins TRBV11-2 to TRBJ2-7; the D is unclear. V was trimmed by 4 bases and J by 2 bases, leaving 15 bases between them. The CDR3 length is 15 residues. From germline, CDR1 is SGHAT and CDR2 FQNNGV. The CDR3 spells CASSYTPHGPYEQYF. The CDR3 nucleotides are TGTGCCAGCAGCTACACCCCTCACGGTCCCTACGAGCAGTACTTC.

The chain has TRBV6-6 and TRBJ1-5, with D possibly being TRBD1 (5 bases). The CDR3 consists of 15 residues. The V end lost 5 bases, the J end lost 4 bases, and 15 bases lay between the germline ends. Germline values: CDR1 MNHNY, CDR2 SVGAGI (reference sequence). The CDR3, as DNA: TGTGCCAGCAGTAAAATGCAGGGTTTTAATCAGCCCCAGCATTTT. Residues: CASSKMQGFNQPQHF.

This clone has more than one count but fewer than ten. The rearrangement uses TRBV7-9 and TRBJ2-7; D not resolved. There are 14 residues in the CDR3. Germline values: CDR1 SEHNR, CDR2 FQNEAQ (reference sequence). Trimming removed 4 bases from V and 2 bases from J, with 12 bases in between. This chain's CDR3 is CASSSQRAAYEQYF. The CDR3 DNA sequence: TGTGCCAGCAGCTCACAAAGGGCCGCCTACGAGCAGTACTTC.

This clone showed up just once. The chain carries TRBV2 and TRBJ1-6; TRBD1 aligns across 7 bases. The germline V gene encodes CDR1 SNHLY and CDR2 FYNNEI. The V and J ends lost 2 bases and 10 bases, in that order; junction bases with no gene match: 8. This CDR3 contains 15 residues. In DNA form, the CDR3 reads TGTGCCAGCAGTGAAATTGCAGGGGGAAGGTCACCCCTCCACTTT. Its protein is CASSEIAGGRSPLHF.

This clone occurred a few times. This chain links TRBV30 with TRBJ1-6; TRBD1 might be the D (6 bases). CDR1 and CDR2 (germline): GTSNPN, SVGIG (reference sequence). The length of the CDR3 is 15 residues. The germline V and J ends were trimmed by 1 base and 0 bases, with 7 bases remaining between them. The CDR3 nucleotides read TGTGCCTGGAGTGCACAGGGCTCCTATAATTCACCCCTCCACTTT. This gives the protein CAWSAQGSYNSPLHF.

The chain carries TRBV5-1 and TRBJ1-1; D not resolved. V lost 4 bases and J 0 bases, leaving 13 bases between the germline ends. Germline V lookup: CDR1 SGHRS, CDR2 YFSETQ. The CDR3 spans 15 residues. In DNA, the CDR3 is TGCGCCAGCAGCCCCCAGGAGGCGGTGAACACTGAAGCTTTCTTT. As protein: CASSPQEAVNTEAFF.

This chain uses TRBV19 with TRBJ1-3; no definite D call. V was shortened by 7 bases and J by 0 bases, with 10 bases between the two germline ends. CDR3 length: 14 amino acids. CDR1 LNHDA and CDR2 SQIVND come from the germline V gene (reference sequence). Written as DNA, the CDR3 is TGTGCCAGTACCGCGGTATCCTCTGGAAACACCATATATTTT. Protein product: CASTAVSSGNTIYF.